This note documents a single T cell receptor beta chain sequence. What it binds is unknown. Random hexamers served to reverse transcribe about 0.45 to 1 ug RNA. TCRdb fed the immunoSEQ multiplex PCR reads into MiXCR, producing one record per CDR3 protein. The sample yields under 150,000 distinct CDR3 sequences, over 90% seen once. Germline CDR1 and CDR2: LGHDT and YNNKEL (reference sequence). The CDR3 runs 16 residues. Trimming stripped 0 bases from V and 6 bases from J, with 14 bases between. These data originate in a study of CD8 T cells in Susac syndrome. Study conclusions and caveats: Clonal expansion did not appear in Susac syndrome CD4+ T cell repertoires. The authors acknowledged that their TCR sequencing and HLA analysis involved a relatively small number of individuals.

The sequenced sample was CD4+ T cells from PBMCs. The chain joins TRBV3-1 to TRBJ2-2; perhaps TRBD2 as D (6 bases). This receptor was taken from a human donor with Susac syndrome. CDR3 loop: CASSQEAGISPGELFF. CDR3 DNA: TGTGCCAGCAGCCAAGAGGCGGGGATCTCCCCCGGGGAGCTGTTTTTT.